A single sample gave rise to the 11 T cell receptor beta chains below, sequenced in a study of shared clonotypes between healthy human individuals. Clones were read by immunoSEQ multiplex PCR, and TCRdb kept only the in-frame ones, dropping some. The sample has approximately 500,000 clones, 96% seen once. The sequencing input was naive CD4+ T cells sorted from blood. The sample's subset: CD45RA+ positively selected. These TCRs come from a woman in her thirties in good health.

This chain joins TRBV13 and TRBJ2-3, with 8 bases aligning to TRBD2. The germline gives CDR1 PRHDT, CDR2 FYEKMQ (reference sequence). This CDR3 spans 15 amino acids. The V segment lost 5 bases and the J segment 0 bases; nucleotides outside the gene matches: 4. The chain's CDR3 is CASSRLASSTDTQYF. Here the CDR3 DNA reads TGTGCCAGCAGCCGACTAGCGTCTAGCACAGATACGCAGTATTTT.

This CDR3 reads CAWSVALETQYF. Written as DNA, the CDR3 is TGTGCCTGGAGTGTCGCTCTGGAGACCCAGTACTTC. This chain connects TRBV30 to TRBJ2-5; D is undetermined. The germline V gene encodes CDR1 GTSNPN and CDR2 SVGIG (reference sequence). The V gene lost 0 bases and the J gene lost 5 bases, with 7 bases spanning the gap. The CDR3 runs 12 residues.

The rearrangement joins TRBV30 to TRBJ2-3; D gene uncertain. Germline loops: CDR1 GTSNPN, CDR2 SVGIG (reference sequence). V shed 1 base and J shed 0 bases, with 5 bases lying between them. This CDR3 contains 13 residues. DNA for the CDR3: TGTGCCTGGAGTGCCGGCAGCACAGATACGCAGTATTTT. Protein sequence: CAWSAGSTDTQYF.

The J gene is TRBJ2-1, the V gene TRBV6-6; weak D call: TRBD1 (5 bases). Per germline, CDR1 MNHNY and CDR2 SVGAGI (reference sequence). V was pared by 5 bases and J by 6 bases, with 14 bases between. The CDR3 covers 14 residues. The CDR3 is CASSRQTGVNEQFF. CDR3 coding DNA: TGTGCCAGCAGTCGACAAACAGGCGTCAATGAGCAGTTCTTC.

In this sample, this clone turned up once. V and J are TRBV28 and TRBJ2-1, with 7 bases lining up with TRBD1. J was trimmed by 8 bases and V by 3 bases; bases with no gene match: 4. This CDR3 has 13 amino acids. Per the germline V gene, CDR1 is MDHEN and CDR2 is SYDVKM. The CDR3: CASSFRGQDEQFF. Written as DNA, the CDR3 is TGTGCCAGCAGTTTTAGGGGGCAAGATGAGCAGTTCTTC.

The genes are TRBV30 and TRBJ2-7, with D unclear. CDR3 length: 16 amino acids. The V gene's germline CDR1 is GTSNPN and CDR2 SVGIG (reference sequence). Trimming cost V 1 base and J 5 bases, with 21 bases left between them. The CDR3 region is CAWSGGKFWAVDEQYF. The CDR3 DNA is TGTGCCTGGAGTGGGGGTAAATTCTGGGCGGTGGACGAGCAGTACTTC.

This chain uses TRBV23-1 with TRBJ2-7; 10 bases agree with TRBD2. TRBV23-1 is given ORF status, its function remaining uncertain. CDR3 size: 23 residues. The J segment lost 0 bases and the V segment lost 7 bases, leaving 30 bases of the junction unmatched. Written as DNA, the CDR3 is TGCGCCAGCACCCACGCTCGACCCACCAAAAAATATAGCGGGAGGAAGAGCTCCTACGAGCAGTACTTC. Amino acid sequence: CASTHARPTKKYSGRKSSYEQYF.

The rearrangement links TRBV11-3 to TRBJ1-4; TRBD1 might be the D (6 bases). Trimming left V 0 bases short and J 7 bases short, with 12 bases between. The CDR3 is 15 amino acids. Germline loops: CDR1 SGHNT, CDR2 YENEEA. CDR3 amino acids: CASSLDSGAGEKLFF. The CDR3 DNA reads TGTGCCAGCAGCTTAGATTCAGGGGCGGGTGAAAAACTGTTTTTT.

The J gene is TRBJ1-5, the V gene TRBV28; 7 nucleotides line up with TRBD1. V shed 5 bases, J shed 5 bases, and the junction held 9 bases outside the gene matches. The CDR3 has 15 amino acids. CDR1 MDHEN and CDR2 SYDVKM come from the germline V gene. CDR3 DNA sequence: TGTGCCAGCAGTCACCGGGACAGAAAATATCAGCCCCAGCATTTT. Protein: CASSHRDRKYQPQHF.

The V and J genes are TRBV27 and TRBJ2-5; D unclear. The J call may not be correct, given that the DNA end is closer to TRBJ2-7. The CDR3 is made up of 14 amino acids. Germline V lookup: CDR1 MNHEY, CDR2 SMNVEV (reference sequence). CDR3 nucleotide sequence: TGTGCCAGCAGTTTAGCCAGATTCTCCTACGAGCAGTACTTC. This encodes CASSLARFSYEQYF.

The rearrangement joins TRBV10-3 to TRBJ2-1, with 8 nucleotides matching TRBD2. V was pared by 6 bases and J by 1 base, with 8 bases of the junction left unmatched. The CDR3 runs to 16 residues. Germline V gene sequence: CDR1 ENHRY, CDR2 SYGVKD. For the CDR3, the DNA is TGTGCCATCAGCAACGGGGGGGGAGGATCCTACAATGAGCAGTTCTTC. Amino acid sequence: CAISNGGGGSYNEQFF.